This T cell receptor beta chain was found in a study of T cells in localized non-small cell lung cancer. Notes on the study in general: Tumor samples were not multi-region, leaving intratumor heterogeneity unexcluded. Longer overall survival accompanied higher blood T cell density. Of the top 100 tumor clones, median around 62 were in adjacent lung, approximately 28 among its top 100.

Assay: immunoSEQ multiplex PCR; the TCRdb copy retains only in-frame clones and omits some. The sample lists 20,000 to 30,000 clones; around 83% were seen once. V lost 5 bases to trimming and J lost 14 bases, with 19 bases between them. Germline V CDR1 and CDR2: SEHNR, FQNEAQ (reference sequence). This CDR3 spans 14 amino acids. A word on this clone: The antigen is not known.

Sequencing used peripheral blood, obtained before any cancer treatment. V and J are TRBV7-9 and TRBJ1-6, with a weak D call TRBD1 (6 bases). The TCR comes from a woman aged 35-70 years with stage I lung adenocarcinoma. The CDR3 bases are TGTGCCAGCAGCGGGGGCAGGCTGGCGAGTGCCCTCCACTTT. Its protein is CASSGGRLASALHF.